The TCR beta chain under discussion was sequenced for a study of radiation and T cells in renal cell carcinoma. Specified time point: blood 2 weeks post-SBRT. The treatment was: 15 Gy SBRT to primary tumor, nephrectomy 4 weeks later. The data were produced by immunoSEQ multiplex PCR, yet TCRdb's version contains in-frame clones alone and is incomplete. The sample gives 100,000 to 150,000 clones, 88% of which show up once; over 4.5% is in the top ten. The V segment lost 8 bases and the J segment 8 bases; nucleotides outside the gene matches: 4. The CDR3 is 11 residues long. Germline values: CDR1 SNHLY, CDR2 FYNNEI.

The rearrangement links TRBV2 to TRBJ2-3; 7 nucleotides match TRBD1. The receptor comes from a woman between 70 and 85 years old with renal cell carcinoma. The sequencing here drew on blood, taken from a patient whose treatment included radiotherapy and nephrectomy. CDR3 residues: CASETGSTQYF. Here the CDR3 DNA reads TGTGCCAGCGAGACAGGGTCTACGCAGTATTTT. Full variable domain (missing parts from reference TRBV2 and TRBJ2-3): EPEVTQTPSHQVTQMGQEVILRCVPISNHLYFYWYRQILGQKVEFLVSFYNNEISEKSEIFDDQFSVERPDGSNFTLKIRSTKLEDSAMYFCASETGSTQYFGPGTRLTVL.